This T cell receptor (beta chain) stems from a study of shared clonotypes between healthy human individuals. The repertoire was sequenced with immunoSEQ multiplex PCR; TCRdb's copy has only in-frame clones and lacks some. Of approximately 1.5 million clones in the sample, approximately 98% were seen once. CD4+ cells underwent separation, giving CD45RA+ naive and CD45RA-negative memory subsets. Concerning this clone: Its antigen is undetermined. Other DNA sequences from this sample encode an identical CDR3 as well.

Between the trimmed V and J ends, which lost 3 bases and 0 bases, there was a span of 6 bases. The CDR3 covers 14 residues. The germline gives CDR1 SNHLY, CDR2 FYNNEI. Findings and caveats of the study: Estimated richness values were generally larger in naive subsets than in memory subsets.

Sequencing input: naive CD4+ T cells sorted from blood. Subset given: CD45RA+ positively selected. The rearrangement joins TRBV2 to TRBJ2-1; D is perhaps TRBD1 (5 bases). The receptor was isolated from a man aged 25-45 years in good health. The CDR3 sequence is CASSEQGSYNEQFF. The CDR3 nucleotides read TGTGCCAGCAGTGAGCAGGGCTCCTACAATGAGCAGTTCTTC.